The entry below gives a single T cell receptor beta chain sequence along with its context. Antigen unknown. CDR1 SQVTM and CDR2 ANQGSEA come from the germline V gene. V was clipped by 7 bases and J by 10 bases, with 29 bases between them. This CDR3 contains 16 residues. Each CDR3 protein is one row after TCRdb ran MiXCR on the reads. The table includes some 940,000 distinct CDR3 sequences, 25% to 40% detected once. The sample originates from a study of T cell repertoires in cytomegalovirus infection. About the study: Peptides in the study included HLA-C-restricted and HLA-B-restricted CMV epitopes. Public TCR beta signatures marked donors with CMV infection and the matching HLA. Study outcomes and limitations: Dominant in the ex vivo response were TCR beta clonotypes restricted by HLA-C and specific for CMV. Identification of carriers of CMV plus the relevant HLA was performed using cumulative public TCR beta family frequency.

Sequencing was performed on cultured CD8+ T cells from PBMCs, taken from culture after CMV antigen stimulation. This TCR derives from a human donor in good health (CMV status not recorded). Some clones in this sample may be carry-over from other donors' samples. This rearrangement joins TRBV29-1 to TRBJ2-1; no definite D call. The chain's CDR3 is CSAPPPGSQPSREQFF. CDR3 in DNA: TGCAGCGCTCCCCCACCGGGCAGCCAACCTTCGCGGGAGCAGTTCTTC.